This TCR beta chain came from a study of T-cell reconstitution after alpha-beta-depleted transplantation in children. Study-level points and caveats: Several hundred graft clones that had expanded were reportedly the source of alpha-beta T cells about two months after transplant.

Molecular barcoding with unique molecular identifiers was used for the TCRbeta library. TCRdb recomputed calls from the PCR reads with MiXCR, one row per CDR3 protein. The table shows roughly 400,000 distinct CDR3 sequences, with 43% occurring only once. Trimming left V 2 bases short and J 2 bases short, with 4 bases between. The CDR3 consists of 12 residues. Germline lookup yields CDR1 SGHRS and CDR2 YFSETQ. At least ten counts were recorded for this clonotype. Its antigen is as yet unknown. The clonotype was recovered from a girl aged 2 to 9 with aplastic anemia, due to receive a stem cell transplant. This rearrangement joins TRBV5-1 to TRBJ2-5; D is unclear. Sample: PBMCs, taken before TCRalphabeta/CD19-depleted stem cell transplant. In DNA form, the CDR3 reads TGCGCCAGCAGCTTCTGGCAAGAGACCCAGTACTTC. This codes for CASSFWQETQYF.